This T cell receptor beta chain is drawn from a study of sequential checkpoint blockade in melanoma. Documented treatment: randomized to nivolumab then ipilimumab (arm A) or the reverse (arm B). Here immunoSEQ multiplex PCR was the method, and the copy in TCRdb shows in-frame clones only, minus some. In the table there are about 20,000 clones, around 82% of which are singletons. Germline-derived CDR1 and CDR2 are LNHDA and SQIVND (reference sequence). Unmatched junction bases numbered 8, after V lost 3 bases and J lost 3 bases. This CDR3 has 16 residues. The receptor was derived from a human donor with melanoma. The V and J genes are TRBV19 and TRBJ2-5; 9 positions match TRBD2. Sequencing was performed on CD8+ T cells sorted from blood (inferred from file names), taken from a patient given nivolumab and ipilimumab in sequence. CDR3 DNA: TGTGCCAGTAGTATCAGGCCTAGCGGGGATAAAGAGACCCAGTACTTC. This gives the protein CASSIRPSGDKETQYF. The full variable domain, completed using reference TRBV19 and TRBJ2-5, is DGGITQSPKYLFRKEGQNVTLSCEQNLNHDAMYWYRQDPGQGLRLIYYSQIVNDFQKGDIAEGYSVSREKKESFPLTVTSAQKNPTAFYLCASSIRPSGDKETQYFGPGTRLLVL.